Shown below are 29 T cell receptor beta chains from a single sample sequenced in a study of blood T cell repertoires in COVID-19. Here immunoSEQ multiplex PCR was the method, and the copy in TCRdb shows in-frame clones only, minus some. The sample has approximately 170,000 clones, approximately 91% seen once. The specimen was peripheral blood. All receptors come from a man aged 18 to 29 with COVID-19, enrolled during active disease.

The gene calls are TRBV14 and TRBJ1-1; weak D call: TRBD1 (6 bases). The V end was cut by 1 base, the J end by 6 bases, with 21 bases between. The CDR3 has 17 residues. Germline CDR1 SGHDN, CDR2 FVKESK. The CDR3 region is CASSQVPGTGWGSEAFF. CDR3 DNA sequence: TGTGCCAGCAGCCAAGTTCCGGGAACAGGGTGGGGATCTGAAGCTTTCTTT.

The CDR3 sequence is CAWRGRGTDTQYF. CDR3 bases: TGTGCCTGGAGGGGGCGCGGCACAGATACGCAGTATTTT. V usage is TRBV30 and J usage is TRBJ2-3, with D possibly TRBD1 on 5 matching bases. CDR1 and CDR2 from the germline V gene are GTSNPN and SVGIG (reference sequence). Trimming pared 3 bases from V and 1 base from J, leaving 8 bases between. The CDR3 spans 13 residues.

The V gene is TRBV6-2 or TRBV6-3, the J gene TRBJ1-1, with D uncertain. The CDR3 extends over 14 amino acids. Germline-derived CDR1 and CDR2 are MNHEY and SVGEGT. V shed 4 bases and J shed 5 bases, with 14 bases lying between them. The DNA of the CDR3 is TGTGCCAGCAGTTTTGATGGGCTTTGGACTGAAGCTTTCTTT. Protein product: CASSFDGLWTEAFF.

This chain joins TRBV30 and TRBJ1-2; maybe TRBD1 (5 bases). CDR1 is GTSNPN, CDR2 SVGIG, per germline (reference sequence). There are 13 residues in the CDR3. Trimming cost V 4 bases and J 4 bases, with 13 bases left between them. The CDR3 loop is CAWNVVGGYGYTF. CDR3 DNA sequence: TGTGCCTGGAACGTAGTGGGGGGCTATGGCTACACCTTC.

The chain employs TRBV23-1 and TRBJ1-1; possible D gene TRBD1, 5 bases. TRBV23-1 has ORF status, its function being uncertain. Between the trimmed V and J ends, which lost 6 bases and 11 bases, there was a span of 13 bases. There are 11 residues in the CDR3. CDR3 region: CASRKTDEAFF. For the CDR3, the DNA is TGCGCCAGCAGAAAGACAGACGAGGCTTTCTTT.

This chain joins TRBV6-2 or TRBV6-3 and TRBJ2-2; 11 nucleotides align to TRBD2. V shed 5 bases and J 6 bases; nucleotides not matched to a gene: 5. Germline CDR1 reads MNHEY; CDR2 reads SVGEGT. This CDR3 has 15 amino acids. CDR3 loop: CASSQLAGAPGELFF. CDR3 sequence (DNA): TGTGCCAGCAGTCAACTAGCGGGAGCTCCCGGGGAGCTGTTTTTT.

The V call is TRBV9, the J call TRBJ2-2; tentatively, D is TRBD2 (5 bases). The CDR3 is 12 amino acids. Germline assignment: CDR1 SGDLS and CDR2 YYNGEE. Trimming shortened V by 3 bases and J by 8 bases, and 8 bases separated the two germline ends. In nucleotides, the CDR3 is TGTGCCAGCAGCGAGCGGCCGGGGGAGCTGTTTTTT. Translation gives CASSERPGELFF.

The chain is built from TRBV24-1 and TRBJ2-3, with TRBD1 as a possible D gene (5 bases). The ends were cut back, 3 bases at V and 3 bases at J, with 18 bases in the middle. From germline, CDR1 is KGHDR and CDR2 SFDVKD. The CDR3 has 17 amino acids. The DNA for the CDR3 is TGTGCCACCAGTGATCTCTCTAGGGGCGACGGAACAGATACGCAGTATTTT. It encodes CATSDLSRGDGTDTQYF.

This chain uses TRBV2 with TRBJ1-4; no clear D gene. Trimming pared 6 bases from V and 8 bases from J, leaving 7 bases between. The germline V gene has CDR1 SNHLY and CDR2 FYNNEI. The CDR3 totals 11 residues. The CDR3 sequence: CASRLIEKLFF. The CDR3 nucleotides are TGTGCCAGCAGGTTAATCGAAAAACTGTTTTTT.

This clone was seen once. CDR3 bases: TGCGCCAGCAGCCAAAAACTCGACAGTTTGTTCTTTTATGGCTACACCTTC. Protein sequence: CASSQKLDSLFFYGYTF. V usage is TRBV4-3 and J usage is TRBJ1-2, with TRBD1 as a possible D gene (5 bases). The CDR3 loop spans 17 amino acids. The germline V and J ends were trimmed by 2 bases and 5 bases, with 21 bases remaining between them. CDR1 is LGHNA, CDR2 YSLEER, per germline.

The CDR3 DNA reads as TGTGCCAGCAGTTATCACCTACAGGGAGAGCAGTACTTC. Its translation: CASSYHLQGEQYF. The V and J genes are TRBV6-6 and TRBJ2-7; TRBD1 might be the D (6 bases). V was shortened by 3 bases and J by 7 bases, with 13 bases between the two germline ends. The CDR3 consists of 13 residues. The germline gives CDR1 MNHNY, CDR2 SVGAGI (reference sequence).

The chain carries TRBV19 and TRBJ2-2, with 7 bases matching TRBD1. The ends lost 4 bases at V and 6 bases at J; junction bases unmatched: 2. Per the germline V gene, CDR1 is LNHDA and CDR2 is SQIVND (reference sequence). This CDR3 is built from 13 residues. The CDR3 region has the DNA TGTGCCAGTAGTAGACAGGGAGCCGGGGAGCTGTTTTTT. Amino acids: CASSRQGAGELFF.

V usage is TRBV11-3 and J usage is TRBJ2-7, with D possibly matching TRBD2 (6 bases). This CDR3 has 14 amino acids. V was pared by 5 bases and J by 2 bases, with 13 bases between. Per germline, CDR1 SGHNT and CDR2 YENEEA. CDR3 sequence: CASSQVGGPYEQYF. The CDR3 DNA reads TGTGCCAGCAGCCAGGTGGGGGGTCCCTACGAGCAGTACTTC.

The chain recombines TRBV5-6 with TRBJ2-7; possible D gene TRBD2, 5 bases. This CDR3 is built from 16 residues. Trimming removed 3 bases from V and 0 bases from J, with 16 bases in between. In germline, CDR1 is SGHDT, CDR2 YYEEEE. The CDR3 coding sequence is TGTGCCAGCAGCTCCCCCGGGAAAGGGAGCTCCTACGAGCAGTACTTC. As protein: CASSSPGKGSSYEQYF.

This clone was observed a single time. This rearrangement joins TRBV28 to TRBJ2-1, with 7 nucleotides matching TRBD1. Germline CDR1 and CDR2: MDHEN and SYDVKM. V lost 4 bases to trimming and J lost 5 bases; unmatched junction nucleotides: 11. This CDR3 region has 16 residues. This CDR3 is CASSSHHRGGNNEQFF. The CDR3 DNA sequence: TGTGCCAGCAGTTCCCACCACAGGGGTGGGAACAATGAGCAGTTCTTC.

This clone was observed once. The CDR3 protein is CASSPQWGGTFTYEQYF. In DNA, the CDR3 is TGCGCCAGCAGCCCCCAGTGGGGCGGGACTTTTACCTACGAGCAGTACTTC. The V call is TRBV4-3, the J call TRBJ2-7, with a tentative D call TRBD2 (6 bases). Germline V CDR1 and CDR2: LGHNA, YSLEER. The CDR3 length is 17 residues. The V gene lost 4 bases and the J gene lost 2 bases, with 21 bases spanning the gap.

This chain uses TRBV6-6 with TRBJ1-1; no clear D gene. The CDR3 runs to 10 residues. CDR1 and CDR2 (germline): MNHNY, SVGAGI (reference sequence). With 10 bases removed from V and 4 bases from J, the gap between germline ends came to 7 bases. DNA of the CDR3: TGTGCCACCCAGATCACTGAAGCTTTCTTT. Protein sequence: CATQITEAFF.

The chain couples TRBV30 to TRBJ2-1; 7 bases agree with TRBD1. The CDR3 spans 16 residues. Trimming cost V 2 bases and J 8 bases; bases outside gene matches: 15. Germline V CDR1 and CDR2: GTSNPN, SVGIG (reference sequence). The CDR3 sequence: CAWSHKLGGTRDEQFF. CDR3 nucleotides: TGTGCCTGGAGTCACAAACTAGGGGGCACCCGAGATGAGCAGTTCTTC.

There are a few counts of this clone. This chain joins TRBV7-9 and TRBJ1-2; D call uncertain. The CDR3 runs to 13 residues. The germline V and J ends were trimmed by 1 base and 8 bases, with 11 bases remaining between them. CDR1 is SEHNR, CDR2 FQNEAQ, per germline (reference sequence). CDR3 sequence (DNA): TGTGCCAGCAGCTTAGGCTCCCGTGAGGGCTACACCTTC. This translates into CASSLGSREGYTF.

The rearrangement links TRBV2 to TRBJ2-7; TRBD1 is a possible D gene (6 bases). The germline CDR1 and CDR2 sequences are SNHLY and FYNNEI. The ends were cut back, 6 bases at V and 6 bases at J, with 24 bases in the middle. CDR3 length: 16 residues. The CDR3 region is CASRQGYGPIRGEQYF. The DNA of the CDR3 is TGTGCCAGCAGACAGGGTTACGGTCCCATACGAGGCGAGCAGTACTTC.

This chain joins TRBV9 and TRBJ2-1, with D possibly matching TRBD2 (6 bases). The CDR3 totals 14 residues. The germline V gene has CDR1 SGDLS and CDR2 YYNGEE. V dropped 4 bases and J dropped 3 bases, with 11 bases sitting between them. The CDR3 is CASSPRDHYNEQFF. The DNA for the CDR3 is TGTGCCAGCAGCCCGCGGGACCACTACAATGAGCAGTTCTTC.

The chain carries TRBV14 and TRBJ2-1, with D tentatively TRBD1 (6 bases). V was shortened by 1 base and J by 1 base, with 11 bases between the two germline ends. From germline, CDR1 is SGHDN and CDR2 FVKESK. The CDR3 extends over 16 amino acids. The CDR3 coding sequence is TGTGCCAGCAGCCAAGGGGGGCTCCTATCCTACAATGAGCAGTTCTTC. The encoded protein is CASSQGGLLSYNEQFF.

V gene TRBV15 combines with J gene TRBJ2-7, with D perhaps TRBD2 (5 bases). Trimming cost V 2 bases and J 2 bases, with 13 bases left between them. Germline-derived CDR1 and CDR2 are LNHNV and YYDKDF (reference sequence). The CDR3 sequence is 15 residues long. CDR3 in DNA: TGTGCCACCAGCAGATCCCCAAGCGGCCCCTACGAGCAGTACTTC. It encodes CATSRSPSGPYEQYF. Supplemented by reference TRBV15 and TRBJ2-7, the full variable domain reads DAMVIQNPRYQVTQFGKPVTLSCSQTLNHNVMYWYQQKSSQAPKLLFHYYDKDFNNEADTPDNFQSRRPNTSFCFLDIRSPGLGDTAMYLCATSRSPSGPYEQYFGPGTRLTVT.

The chain recombines TRBV11-1 with TRBJ1-1, with D possibly TRBD1 on 5 matching bases. Trimming took off 7 bases at V and 4 bases at J, with 13 bases between the two ends. Germline assignment: CDR1 SGHAT and CDR2 FQDESV (reference sequence). The CDR3 runs to 13 residues. Written as DNA, the CDR3 is TGTGCCAGCAAAGTGCGGGGGTCCACTGAAGCTTTCTTT. Amino acids: CASKVRGSTEAFF.

This chain joins TRBV29-1 and TRBJ2-7, with 7 positions matching TRBD2. V lost 5 bases, J lost 3 bases, and 7 bases stayed unmatched. This CDR3 comprises 13 residues. Germline-derived CDR1 and CDR2 are SQVTM and ANQGSEA. The CDR3 here is CSVLTSVGYEQYF. The CDR3 DNA follows: TGCAGCGTTCTAACTAGCGTCGGCTACGAGCAGTACTTC.

The chain couples TRBV2 to TRBJ2-3, with TRBD1 matching 7 bases. The germline V gene encodes CDR1 SNHLY and CDR2 FYNNEI. Trimming removed 6 bases from V and 0 bases from J; junction bases left unmatched: 6. The CDR3 covers 15 residues. Here the CDR3 reads CASRDMGQSTDTQYF. In DNA, the CDR3 is TGTGCCAGCAGGGATATGGGACAGAGCACAGATACGCAGTATTTT.

V usage is TRBV4-3 and J usage is TRBJ2-3, with TRBD2 identical over 11 bases. V was pared by 1 base and J by 3 bases, with 6 bases of the junction left unmatched. This CDR3 has 17 amino acids. Germline CDR1 LGHNA, CDR2 YSLEER. CDR3 in amino acids: CASSQVPSGRRTDTQYF. In DNA, the CDR3 is TGCGCCAGCAGCCAAGTCCCTAGCGGGAGGAGAACAGATACGCAGTATTTT.

The chain links TRBV7-7 to TRBJ2-2; tentative D call: TRBD2 (5 bases). Germline-derived CDR1 and CDR2 are SSHAT and FNYEAQ (reference sequence). The V end lost 1 base, the J end lost 5 bases, and 11 bases lay between the germline ends. This CDR3 region has 15 residues. CDR3 sequence: CASSLGIGGTGELFF. CDR3 DNA: TGTGCCAGCAGCTTAGGGATAGGAGGTACCGGGGAGCTGTTTTTT.

This sequence joins TRBV14 and TRBJ2-7; D may be TRBD2 (5 bases). CDR3 size: 15 residues. With 4 bases removed from V and 4 bases from J, the gap between germline ends came to 17 bases. CDR1 is SGHDN and CDR2 is FVKESK in the germline V gene. In DNA, the CDR3 is TGTGCCAGCAGCCTCGGACCCGGAGGATATTACGAGCAGTACTTC. Residues: CASSLGPGGYYEQYF.